This record concerns one T cell receptor (beta chain) sequence. Its binding antigen is unknown. No quality values exist for individual bases; no much larger clone is one base distant. This specimen belongs to a study of shared clonotypes between healthy human individuals (dated by TCRdb to 2020 to 2021). Turning to the overall study: The cohort included a few men and a couple of women between 18 and 49 years of age. To estimate repertoire size and how much clonotype sharing occurs between individuals, the study deeply sequenced the blood TCR repertoires of five or six healthy adults. Libraries were prepared and TCR repertoires were sequenced by different laboratories using diverse techniques, in order to increase sequencing depth and limit assay-specific biases. Leukapheresis yielded between about 0.9 and 8.9 billion PBMCs per donor.

Using the deep immunoSEQ assay, multiplex PCR amplified TCR CDR3 regions from genomic DNA. Extracted genomic DNA from each cell subset was spread evenly across all wells of several immunoSEQ 96-well plates, with each plate serving as a replicate. For unsorted PBMC, each replicate PCR was loaded with about 270 ng genomic DNA, equivalent to around 30,000 T cell genomes. Unsorted PBMC genomic DNA was sequenced across ten immunoSEQ deep assay plates. The purified libraries were quantified using a Qubit 3.0 fluorometer, sized with a Bioanalyzer 2100, and then quantified again using the KAPA Library Quantification kit. Every immunoSEQ 96-well plate was sequenced on a separate single-read 150-cycle Illumina NextSeq 550 flow cell. The authors' pipeline ran thus. The immunoSEQ output contained only junctional sequences without quality scores, so filtering could not match that applied to full-length reads. To assign V/J genes and CDR3, sequences were annotated against IMGT germline references using PyIR, a Python wrapper for IgBLAST v1.9. Reads were filtered out if the reads had weak V/J assignments (E-value above 1e-6), no CDR3, stop codons, out-of-frame junctions, or ambiguous translated residues. V3J clonotypes were defined as sequences sharing an identical inferred V gene, J gene, and CDR3 amino acid sequence. The percentage overlap between two repertoires was calculated by dividing the number of shared unique clonotypes by the size of the smaller repertoire. Three approaches were used to assess repertoire richness: RTK rarefaction, the Chao1 estimator, and Recon v2.1 estimates of unobserved clonotypes. This is the immuneACCESS table as TCRdb keeps it, with only in-frame sequences that have V and J called. A part of the clones is gone; compared with another copy, unresolved V genes explain less than half, and the rest is unexplained. That table furnishes V, J and clone size, whereas the DNA furnished D and trimming. For this sample there are 400,000 to 500,000 clones; roughly 85% appear just once. The ten largest clones take up approximately 12% of the sample.

Healthy HIV-negative adults with no recently reported acute infections or vaccinations were included as donors. Every donor was a Caucasian adult living in Nashville, Tennessee, USA. For unsorted samples, tens of millions of PBMCs were counted, and genomic DNA was extracted using the QIAamp DNA Blood Mini kit. After blood collection by leukapheresis, PBMCs were isolated using Ficoll-Histopaque density gradient centrifugation and then cryopreserved in the vapor phase of liquid nitrogen. Its CDR3 holds 16 amino acids, cysteine through phenylalanine. The retained sequence is limited to the CDR3, 48 bases, with the frame set at the first base. V lost 3 bases and J lost 10 bases; the stretch between them is 22 bases long. Reading the germline V gene (reference sequence) gives CDR1 LNHDA and CDR2 SQIVND. Study-level results and caveats: Because the study included only a small number of donors, the genetic and exposure-history diversity represented was limited. Only blood was sampled, and tissue TCR repertoires likely differ from those in blood. Pairwise subsampling indicated that sequencing depth was expected to affect the degree of clonotype sharing among donors.

Recombination linked TRBV19 to TRBJ2-1; no D gene is confidently identified. This TCR derives from a woman aged 40 to 50 in good health. Some clones in this sample may be carry-over from other donors' samples. Sequenced: PBMCs. In nucleotides, the sequence is TGTGCCAGTAGTATCCTCGCTACCGGTTTGTTTATAGAGCAGTTCTTC. Translation gives CASSILATGLFIEQFF.